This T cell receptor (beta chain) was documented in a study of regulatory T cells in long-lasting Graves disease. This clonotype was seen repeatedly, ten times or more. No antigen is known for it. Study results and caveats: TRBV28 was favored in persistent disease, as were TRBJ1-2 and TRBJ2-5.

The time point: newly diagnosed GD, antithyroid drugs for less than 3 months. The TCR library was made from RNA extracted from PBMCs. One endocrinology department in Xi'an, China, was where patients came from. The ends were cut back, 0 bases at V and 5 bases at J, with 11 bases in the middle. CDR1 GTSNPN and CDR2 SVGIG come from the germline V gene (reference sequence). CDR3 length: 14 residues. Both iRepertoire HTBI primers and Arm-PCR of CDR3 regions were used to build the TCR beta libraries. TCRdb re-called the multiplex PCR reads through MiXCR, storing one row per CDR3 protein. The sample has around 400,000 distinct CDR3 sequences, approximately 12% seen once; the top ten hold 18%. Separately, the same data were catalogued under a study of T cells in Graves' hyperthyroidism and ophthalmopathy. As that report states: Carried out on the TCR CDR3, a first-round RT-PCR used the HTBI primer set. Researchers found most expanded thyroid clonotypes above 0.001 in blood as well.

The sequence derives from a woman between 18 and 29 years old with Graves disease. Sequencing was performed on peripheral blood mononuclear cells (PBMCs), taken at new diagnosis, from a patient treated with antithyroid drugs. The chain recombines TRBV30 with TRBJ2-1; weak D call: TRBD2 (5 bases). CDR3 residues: CAWSVSGPHNEQFF. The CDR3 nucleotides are TGTGCCTGGAGTGTAAGCGGACCCCACAATGAGCAGTTCTTC.